This T cell receptor beta chain was sequenced for a study of blood T cell repertoires in COVID-19 (TCRdb year 2020). Broadly, across the study: Collaborator samples came from the United States, Italy and Spain and covered acute and convalescent phases of COVID-19. The samples were drawn from two sources: the first 160 participants of the ongoing ImmuneRACE study, and 950 to 1,500 subjects contributed by 6 global collaborators. The dataset comprised deeply sampled blood TCRbeta repertoires from subjects exposed to, actively infected with, or recovered from COVID-19. Where available, HLA class I and class II types were taken from metadata supplied by the sample provider and were not determined by assay-based typing. The repertoires were released in a freely available public database intended as a resource for research on the immune response to SARS-CoV-2. The material from the prospective study consisted of cDNA or gDNA derived from T cells, B-cell-depleted T cells, or PBMCs. Nearly every sample came with metadata listing a de-identified subject ID, COVID-19 status, age in years and sex.

On this clone itself: Its antigen is unknown. Base qualities were left out, and no much larger clone turns up one base away.

Per the germline V gene (reference sequence), MNHEY is the CDR1 and SMNVEV is the CDR2. CDR3 length: 14 amino acids, cysteine to phenylalanine. Only the CDR3 DNA is retained, 42 bases long and in frame from the first base. Trimming costs V 7 bases and J 0 bases, and their ends lie 10 bases apart. Samples from volunteer blood donors who had recovered from COVID-19 were contributed by a second Seattle source. The collaborating institutions used their own protocols to collect whole blood in K2EDTA tubes. For TCRbeta analysis, collaborators shipped samples as frozen whole blood, isolated PBMCs, or DNA extracted from either of those sample types. Overall study results and their limits: How much clinical and demographic metadata was included differed by source and by participant, and the metadata was provided uncurated.

TCRbeta CDR3 regions were amplified from genomic DNA using the immunoSEQ Assay, a bias-controlled multiplex PCR. As for the original processing: The number of nucleated cells in each sample was estimated by amplification of reference gene primers within the assay. To quantify the absolute abundance of each unique TCRbeta CDR3 rearrangement, sequence reads were collapsed and filtered. Productive Simpson clonality was computed per sample as the square root of Simpson's diversity index over productive rearrangements. TCRdb retrieved this table from immuneACCESS and kept in-frame rearrangements only. Not all clones are present; in checked studies, unresolved V genes account for under half, and no reason is known for the remainder. The V and J calls and clone size are taken from that table; D and trimming were inferred from the DNA. In all, the sample holds under 200,000 clones, and 80% to 90% of those were seen once. Roughly 19% of the sample lies in the top ten.

The sample consisted of peripheral blood. The V and J segments used are TRBV27 and TRBJ1-3; the D gene assignment is ambiguous. This receptor was obtained from a woman aged 65 to 85 who had recovered from COVID-19. The DNA sequence follows: TGTGCCAGCAAAGCCCTTAGCTCTGGAAACACCATATATTTT. Its protein product is CASKALSSGNTIYF.